This T cell receptor (beta chain) comes out of a study of cytomegalovirus exposure and HLA in healthy donors. Study-level background: There were under 140 million unique TCR beta sequences, drawn from approximately 190 million T cells, in an earlier analysis.

Remarks on this clone: Its antigen remains unidentified.

V shed 10 bases and J shed 9 bases, with 22 bases lying between them. CDR1 and CDR2 (germline): LNHDA, SQIVND (reference sequence). The length of the CDR3 is 14 residues. Findings and caveats of the study: Most of the CMV-associated TCR beta chains (in a later analysis) appeared to be HLA-restricted. As a later analysis showed, a missense DCLRE1C variant was linked to trimming of TCR beta V- and J-genes.

Both 60 Vbeta primers and 13 Jbeta primers went into the PCR. The method was immunoSEQ multiplex PCR; TCRdb's version includes in-frame clones alone and lacks a portion of them. The sample totals 93,000 or so clones. The receptor was derived from a man aged 35 to 55 in good health and CMV-seronegative. The chain carries TRBV19 and TRBJ2-1, with D perhaps TRBD1 (6 bases). The sequencing input was PBMCs. The CDR3 protein is CATRQSTGTAEQFF. The CDR3, as DNA: TGTGCCACCAGGCAAAGTACAGGGACGGCTGAGCAGTTCTTC.